Listed below are T cell receptor beta chains from one sample, sequenced in a study of T cells in Graves' hyperthyroidism and ophthalmopathy. TCRdb itself ran the multiplex PCR reads through MiXCR, one entry per CDR3 protein. The sample contains around 720,000 distinct CDR3 sequences, 30% to 40% of which appear only once. Material for sequencing was blood. The receptors stem from a woman aged 40 to 55 with Graves' hyperthyroidism. Each CDR3 is given without its conserved first and last residue.

J gene: TRBJ2-2; V gene: TRBV10-3; CDR3 protein: AISATDTGTGELF
J gene: TRBJ1-1; V gene: TRBV7-9; CDR3 protein: ASSRSGTGDNTEAF
J gene: TRBJ1-1; V gene: TRBV19; CDR3 protein: ASSSRAGATEAF
J gene: TRBJ1-4; V gene: TRBV9; CDR3 protein: ASSVTGGPNEKLF
J gene: TRBJ2-5; V gene: TRBV12-3/TRBV12-4; CDR3 protein: ASSFTDRETQY
J gene: TRBJ2-7; V gene: TRBV5-5; CDR3 protein: ASSNLAGGSEQY
J gene: TRBJ2-7; V gene: TRBV6-5; CDR3 protein: ASSLSGNVYEQY
J gene: TRBJ2-2; V gene: TRBV10-3; CDR3 protein: ASRTQGSGAGELF
J gene: TRBJ2-2; V gene: TRBV15; CDR3 protein: ATSRDLGTGELF
J gene: TRBJ2-7; V gene: TRBV2; CDR3 protein: ASSELEWGTYSYEQY
J gene: TRBJ2-2; V gene: TRBV5-1; CDR3 protein: ASSRGESTGELF
J gene: TRBJ1-2; V gene: TRBV12-3/TRBV12-4; CDR3 protein: ASSLELRGYT
J gene: TRBJ2-5; V gene: TRBV7-2; CDR3 protein: ASSAWGQETQY
J gene: TRBJ1-3; V gene: TRBV6-1; CDR3 protein: ASKIRQLSTSFSGNTIY
J gene: TRBJ1-6; V gene: TRBV5-1; CDR3 protein: ASSEQGGFSPLH
J gene: TRBJ2-7; V gene: TRBV5-8; CDR3 protein: ASSLLGAEEQY
J gene: TRBJ1-2; V gene: TRBV5-1; CDR3 protein: ASSSKTGVYGYT
J gene: TRBJ2-7; V gene: TRBV7-9; CDR3 protein: ASSLLLAGGSYEQY
J gene: TRBJ1-1; V gene: TRBV10-3; CDR3 protein: AIRGNTEAF
J gene: TRBJ2-2; V gene: TRBV19; CDR3 protein: ASSLQGAMLTGELF
J gene: TRBJ2-5; V gene: TRBV7-9; CDR3 protein: ASSLRTSGGATKTQY
J gene: TRBJ1-2; V gene: TRBV12-3/TRBV12-4; CDR3 protein: ASSSQGGYT
J gene: TRBJ1-2; V gene: TRBV25-1; CDR3 protein: ASSSIRRPVCYGYT
J gene: TRBJ2-5; V gene: TRBV13; CDR3 protein: ASSLYLGSYQETQY
J gene: TRBJ1-5; V gene: TRBV4-1; CDR3 protein: ASSQDGGVNQPQH
J gene: TRBJ1-3; V gene: TRBV10-3; CDR3 protein: ASSYSFLPGRNTIY
J gene: TRBJ1-3; V gene: TRBV7-9; CDR3 protein: ASSPRGPYSGNTIY
J gene: TRBJ1-4; V gene: TRBV29-1; CDR3 protein: SVESGTNEKLF
J gene: TRBJ2-3; V gene: TRBV20-1; CDR3 protein: SARGGRGTDTQY
J gene: TRBJ1-6; V gene: TRBV14; CDR3 protein: ASRTQTELNSPLH
J gene: TRBJ1-5; V gene: TRBV19; CDR3 protein: ASSSHNRSQPQH
J gene: TRBJ1-3; V gene: TRBV20-1; CDR3 protein: SARDRTSGGSNTIY
J gene: TRBJ1-1; V gene: TRBV28; CDR3 protein: ASSLLQNTEAF
J gene: TRBJ2-5; V gene: TRBV9; CDR3 protein: ASTGGGGGETQY
J gene: TRBJ2-7; V gene: TRBV2; CDR3 protein: ASSYGDRGRGDEQY
J gene: TRBJ1-2; V gene: TRBV7-3; CDR3 protein: ASSLTEGAGGYT
J gene: TRBJ1-1; V gene: TRBV19; CDR3 protein: ASSSYGTGVTEAF
J gene: TRBJ2-7; V gene: TRBV7-8; CDR3 protein: ASSPPTGSTYEQY